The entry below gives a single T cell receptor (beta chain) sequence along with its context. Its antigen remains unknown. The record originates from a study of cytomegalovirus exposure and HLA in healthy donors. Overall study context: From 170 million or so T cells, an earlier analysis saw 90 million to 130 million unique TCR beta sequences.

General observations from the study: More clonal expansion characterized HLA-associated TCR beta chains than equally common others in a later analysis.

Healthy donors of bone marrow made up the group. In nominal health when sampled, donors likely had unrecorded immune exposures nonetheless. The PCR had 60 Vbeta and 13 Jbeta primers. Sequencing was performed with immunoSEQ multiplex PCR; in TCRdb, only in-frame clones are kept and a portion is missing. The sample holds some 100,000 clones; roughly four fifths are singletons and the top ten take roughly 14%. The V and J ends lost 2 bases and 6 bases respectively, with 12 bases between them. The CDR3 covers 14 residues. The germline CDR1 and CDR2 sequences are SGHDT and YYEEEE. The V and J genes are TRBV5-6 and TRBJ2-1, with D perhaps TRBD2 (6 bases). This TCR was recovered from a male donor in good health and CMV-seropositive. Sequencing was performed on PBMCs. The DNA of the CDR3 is TGTGCCAGCAGCTTAGGATTGCGGGGCAATGAGCAGTTCTTC. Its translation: CASSLGLRGNEQFF. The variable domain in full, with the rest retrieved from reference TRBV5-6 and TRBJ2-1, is DAGVTQSPTHLIKTRGQQVTLRCSPKSGHDTVSWYQQALGQGPQFIFQYYEEEERQRGNFPDRFSGHQFPNYSSELNVNALLLGDSALYLCASSLGLRGNEQFFGPGTRLTVL.